The source of this T cell receptor (beta chain) is a study of blood T cell repertoires in COVID-19. Overall study context: The United States, Italy and Spain provided the acute and convalescent COVID-19 samples.

CDR1 is KGHSH and CDR2 is LQKENI in the germline V gene. The CDR3 extends over 11 amino acids. Trimming took off 2 bases at V and 11 bases at J, with 7 bases between the two ends. The protocol was immunoSEQ multiplex PCR, while the TCRdb copy is restricted to in-frame clones and leaves out a portion. Of 40,000 to 50,000 clones in the sample, roughly nine tenths were seen once. The source is a man between 65 and 79 years old with active COVID-19. This sequence joins TRBV18 and TRBJ2-1, with a weak D call TRBD1 (6 bases). The source material was peripheral blood. CDR3 coding DNA: TGTGCCAGCTCACCAAGGGGGAAGCAGTTCTTC. It codes for CASSPRGKQFF.